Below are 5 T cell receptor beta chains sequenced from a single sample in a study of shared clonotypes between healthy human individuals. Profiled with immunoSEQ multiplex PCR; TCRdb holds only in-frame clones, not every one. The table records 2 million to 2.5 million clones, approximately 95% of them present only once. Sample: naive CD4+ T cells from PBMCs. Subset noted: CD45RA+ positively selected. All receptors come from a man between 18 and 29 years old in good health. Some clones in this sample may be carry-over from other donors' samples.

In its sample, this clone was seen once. As DNA, the CDR3 is TGTGCCAGCAGTTTTCTTGGGCAGGGGCTCTCGCCCCAGCATTTT. The encoded protein is CASSFLGQGLSPQHF. The genes are TRBV28 and TRBJ1-5, with a tentative D call TRBD1 (6 bases). This CDR3 is built from 15 residues. The germline CDR1 and CDR2 sequences are MDHEN and SYDVKM. V dropped 3 bases and J dropped 9 bases, with 18 bases sitting between them.

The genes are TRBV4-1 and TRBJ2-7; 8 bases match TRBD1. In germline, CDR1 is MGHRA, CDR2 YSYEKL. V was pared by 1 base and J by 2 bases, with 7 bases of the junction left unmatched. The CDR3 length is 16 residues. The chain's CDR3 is CASSQGGQGGPYEQYF. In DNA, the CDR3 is TGCGCCAGCAGCCAAGGTGGACAGGGCGGCCCCTACGAGCAGTACTTC.

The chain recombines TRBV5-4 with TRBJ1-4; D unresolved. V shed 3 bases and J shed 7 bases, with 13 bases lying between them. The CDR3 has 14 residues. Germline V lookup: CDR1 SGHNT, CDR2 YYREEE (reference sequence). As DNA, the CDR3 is TGTGCCAGCAGCTCGGCCGCGGAGCGTGAAAAACTGTTTTTT. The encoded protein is CASSSAAEREKLFF.

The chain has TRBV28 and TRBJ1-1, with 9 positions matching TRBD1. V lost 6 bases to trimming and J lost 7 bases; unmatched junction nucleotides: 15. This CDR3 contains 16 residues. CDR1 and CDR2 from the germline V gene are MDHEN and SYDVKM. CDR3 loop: CASRTGTGKKGGEAFF. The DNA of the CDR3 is TGTGCCAGCAGGACCGGGACAGGGAAGAAAGGCGGTGAAGCTTTCTTT.

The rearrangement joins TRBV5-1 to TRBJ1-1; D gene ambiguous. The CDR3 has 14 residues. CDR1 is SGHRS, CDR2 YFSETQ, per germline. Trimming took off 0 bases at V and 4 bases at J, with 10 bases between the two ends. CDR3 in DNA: TGCGCCAGCAGCTTGGCGGTGAACCCCACTGAAGCTTTCTTT. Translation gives CASSLAVNPTEAFF.